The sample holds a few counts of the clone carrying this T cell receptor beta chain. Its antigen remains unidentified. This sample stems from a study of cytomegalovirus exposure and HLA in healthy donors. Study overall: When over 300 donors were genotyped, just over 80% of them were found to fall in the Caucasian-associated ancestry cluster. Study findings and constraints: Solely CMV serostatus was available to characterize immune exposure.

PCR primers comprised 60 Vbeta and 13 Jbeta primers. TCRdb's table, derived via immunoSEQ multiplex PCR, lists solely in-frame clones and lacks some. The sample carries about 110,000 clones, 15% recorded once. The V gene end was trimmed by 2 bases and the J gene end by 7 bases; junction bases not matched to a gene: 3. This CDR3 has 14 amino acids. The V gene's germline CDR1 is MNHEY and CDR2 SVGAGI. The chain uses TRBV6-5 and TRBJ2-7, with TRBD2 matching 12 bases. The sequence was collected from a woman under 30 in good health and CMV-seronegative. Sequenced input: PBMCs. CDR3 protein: CASSYRLAGDEQYF. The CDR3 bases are TGTGCCAGCAGTTACAGACTAGCGGGAGATGAGCAGTACTTC.